These T cell receptor beta chains were read from a single sample in a study of CD8+CD57+ T cells in acquired aplastic anemia. TCRdb redid the calling of the reads with MiXCR, one entry per CDR3 protein. The sample has more than 200,000 distinct CDR3 sequences, around 49% seen once. The material sequenced was sorted CD4+, CD8+, or CD8+CD57+ T cells (not recorded which) from PBMCs. The receptors here all came from a human donor with aplastic anemia. Both conserved end residues are part of each CDR3. Fields, in order: J gene, V gene, clone size, D gene, CDR3 DNA, CDR3 protein. D genes are given only for firm matches. Expanded clones are given a class, and other clones once, few, many or no size at all.

j_gene: TRBJ2-3
v_gene: TRBV20-1
abundance: NA
d_gene: TRBD2
CDR3nt: TGCAGTGCTAGAGCTAGCGGGAGTAGAGATACGCAGTATTTT
CDR3aa: CSARASGSRDTQYF

j_gene: TRBJ2-7
v_gene: TRBV11-1
abundance: once
d_gene: NA
CDR3nt: TGTGCCAGCAGCCCCCAGGGTTGGACGGACGAGCAGTACTTC
CDR3aa: CASSPQGWTDEQYF

j_gene: TRBJ2-5
v_gene: TRBV29-1
abundance: NA
d_gene: TRBD1
CDR3nt: TGCAGCGTTGAAGGGGAGGGACAGGGACGAGAGACCCAGTACTTC
CDR3aa: CSVEGEGQGRETQYF

j_gene: TRBJ2-5
v_gene: TRBV5-1
abundance: NA
d_gene: TRBD2
CDR3nt: TGCGCCAGCAGCTCGACTAGCGGGGGGGCTAAAGAGACCCAGTACTTC
CDR3aa: CASSSTSGGAKETQYF

j_gene: TRBJ1-1
v_gene: TRBV5-1
abundance: once
d_gene: NA
CDR3nt: TGCGCCAGCAGCTTACTCCTGTATGGCTTAATGAACACTGAAGCTTTCTTT
CDR3aa: CASSLLLYGLMNTEAFF

j_gene: TRBJ2-1
v_gene: TRBV20-1
abundance: many
d_gene: NA
CDR3nt: TGCAGTGCTAGGGGGGGGGCCAATGCTTACAATGAGCAGTTCTTC
CDR3aa: CSARGGANAYNEQFF

j_gene: TRBJ1-1
v_gene: TRBV2
abundance: many
d_gene: TRBD1
CDR3nt: TGTGCCAGCAGGAGGGGGCTGAACACTGAAGCTTTCTTT
CDR3aa: CASRRGLNTEAFF

j_gene: TRBJ1-2
v_gene: TRBV5-5
abundance: few
d_gene: NA
CDR3nt: TGTGCCAGCAGCTTAGGCGGGGTTAACTATGGCTACACCTTC
CDR3aa: CASSLGGVNYGYTF

j_gene: TRBJ2-1
v_gene: TRBV11-3
abundance: NA
d_gene: NA
CDR3nt: TGTGCCAGCAGCTCCCACCTAGGATGGGGGTGCGAGGATGAGCAGTTCTTC
CDR3aa: CASSSHLGWGCEDEQFF

j_gene: TRBJ1-1
v_gene: TRBV12-3/TRBV12-4
abundance: NA
d_gene: NA
CDR3nt: TGTGCCAGCAGCTCCAGTCAGCACACTGAAGCTTTCTTT
CDR3aa: CASSSSQHTEAFF

j_gene: TRBJ2-1
v_gene: TRBV25-1
abundance: NA
d_gene: NA
CDR3nt: TGTGCCAGCAGTAAGGCGGACGGCGACAATGAGCAGTTCTTC
CDR3aa: CASSKADGDNEQFF

j_gene: TRBJ1-2
v_gene: TRBV25-1
abundance: many
d_gene: NA
CDR3nt: TGTGCCAGCAGTGAGGGGTCCGGGGGTTATGGCTACACCTTC
CDR3aa: CASSEGSGGYGYTF

j_gene: TRBJ2-7
v_gene: TRBV19
abundance: many
d_gene: NA
CDR3nt: TGTGCCAGTAGTATGCGCCATGAAGGGGACGAGCAGTACTTC
CDR3aa: CASSMRHEGDEQYF

j_gene: TRBJ1-2
v_gene: TRBV29-1
abundance: NA
d_gene: NA
CDR3nt: TGCAGCGTTGGTCGGTTTCCCTATGGCTACACCTTC
CDR3aa: CSVGRFPYGYTF

j_gene: TRBJ1-4
v_gene: TRBV7-2
abundance: many
d_gene: NA
CDR3nt: TGTGCCAGCAGCTTGATGAGGGGGTTCGGGGAAAAACTGTTTTTT
CDR3aa: CASSLMRGFGEKLFF

j_gene: TRBJ2-4
v_gene: TRBV7-8
abundance: NA
d_gene: NA
CDR3nt: TGTGCCAGCAGGCCCAGGGGCGTGCAAAACATTCAGTACTTC
CDR3aa: CASRPRGVQNIQYF

j_gene: TRBJ1-6
v_gene: TRBV5-1
abundance: NA
d_gene: TRBD1
CDR3nt: TGCGCCAGCAGCTTGGGAGGGACAGGACTCCGCTGGGGTAATTCACCCCTCCACTTT
CDR3aa: CASSLGGTGLRWGNSPLHF

j_gene: TRBJ2-7
v_gene: TRBV29-1
abundance: NA
d_gene: NA
CDR3nt: TGCAGCGTTGAAGAGAGCGAGCCCTACGAGCAGTACTTC
CDR3aa: CSVEESEPYEQYF

j_gene: TRBJ1-2
v_gene: TRBV20-1
abundance: NA
d_gene: TRBD1
CDR3nt: TGCAGTGCTAGGACAGGGAATTGGGATGGCTACACCTTC
CDR3aa: CSARTGNWDGYTF

j_gene: TRBJ1-2
v_gene: TRBV5-6
abundance: NA
d_gene: NA
CDR3nt: TGTGCCAGCAGTACGGGTGAAAATGACTATGGCTACACCTTC
CDR3aa: CASSTGENDYGYTF

j_gene: TRBJ1-5
v_gene: TRBV7-9
abundance: NA
d_gene: NA
CDR3nt: TGTGCCAGCAGCCGACAAGGGGGGCGCAGCTACGAGCATTTT
CDR3aa: CASSRQGGRSYEHF

j_gene: TRBJ1-2
v_gene: TRBV20-1
abundance: NA
d_gene: TRBD1
CDR3nt: TGCAGTGCTCCAGGACAGGGGGCGGTAAACTATGGCTACACCTTC
CDR3aa: CSAPGQGAVNYGYTF

j_gene: TRBJ1-6
v_gene: TRBV9
abundance: NA
d_gene: TRBD1
CDR3nt: TGTGCCAGCAGCCTCGACAGGGGAGCCCTCCACTTT
CDR3aa: CASSLDRGALHF

j_gene: TRBJ2-1
v_gene: TRBV19
abundance: few
d_gene: TRBD1
CDR3nt: TGTGCCAGTAGTCAACAGGGGGCGAATGAGCAGTTCTTC
CDR3aa: CASSQQGANEQFF

j_gene: TRBJ1-3
v_gene: TRBV30
abundance: NA
d_gene: NA
CDR3nt: TGTGCCCAGGGCCAGGGGAGAGGAAACACCATATATTTT
CDR3aa: CAQGQGRGNTIYF

j_gene: TRBJ2-3
v_gene: TRBV6-5
abundance: NA
d_gene: TRBD1
CDR3nt: TGTGCCAGCAGCCTTACAGGGGCCCCCTGGACAGATACGCAGTATTTT
CDR3aa: CASSLTGAPWTDTQYF

j_gene: TRBJ2-1
v_gene: TRBV15
abundance: NA
d_gene: NA
CDR3nt: TGTGCCACCAGCAGAGATTCCTCGTCAGCCTCCCACAATGGGCAGTTCTTC
CDR3aa: CATSRDSSSASHNGQFF

j_gene: TRBJ1-3
v_gene: TRBV19
abundance: many
d_gene: NA
CDR3nt: TGTGCCAGTAGTCCCCGACGGCAGAGCTCTGGAAACACCATATATTTT
CDR3aa: CASSPRRQSSGNTIYF

j_gene: TRBJ1-1
v_gene: TRBV30
abundance: NA
d_gene: NA
CDR3nt: TGTGCCTCGGAAAGGAACACTGAAGCTTTCTTT
CDR3aa: CASERNTEAFF

j_gene: TRBJ2-7
v_gene: TRBV2
abundance: many
d_gene: TRBD2
CDR3nt: TGTGCCAGCAAAGGCGGGGGATCCTCCTACGAGCAGTACTTC
CDR3aa: CASKGGGSSYEQYF

j_gene: TRBJ1-6
v_gene: TRBV29-1
abundance: few
d_gene: NA
CDR3nt: TGCAGCGTTGAACCCCTGCCCCCGAGGAGCTCCTATAATTCACCCCTCCACTTT
CDR3aa: CSVEPLPPRSSYNSPLHF

j_gene: TRBJ2-7
v_gene: TRBV10-3
abundance: once
d_gene: NA
CDR3nt: TGTGCCATCAGTGGTTCAGACTCTACCTACGAGCAGTACTTC
CDR3aa: CAISGSDSTYEQYF

j_gene: TRBJ1-2
v_gene: TRBV10-3
abundance: few
d_gene: NA
CDR3nt: TGTGCCATCAGTTTAGGGGGGTTAAGCTATGGCTACACCTTC
CDR3aa: CAISLGGLSYGYTF

j_gene: TRBJ1-4
v_gene: TRBV5-1
abundance: many
d_gene: NA
CDR3nt: TGCGCCAGCAGCTGGGACGACCGCAACAATGAAAAACTGTTTTTT
CDR3aa: CASSWDDRNNEKLFF

j_gene: TRBJ1-4
v_gene: TRBV2
abundance: NA
d_gene: TRBD1
CDR3nt: TGTGCCAGCACCGGGACAGTTACTGCAACTAATGAAAAACTGTTTTTT
CDR3aa: CASTGTVTATNEKLFF

j_gene: TRBJ2-3
v_gene: TRBV20-1
abundance: NA
d_gene: TRBD2
CDR3nt: TGCAGTGCTAGAGCTCGAGCGGGGGGTACAGATACGCAGTATTTT
CDR3aa: CSARARAGGTDTQYF

j_gene: TRBJ1-3
v_gene: TRBV4-1
abundance: NA
d_gene: NA
CDR3nt: TGCGCCAGCAGCCAAGATCGGCTGTGGTGGGGGAAAGGAAACACCATATATTTT
CDR3aa: CASSQDRLWWGKGNTIYF

j_gene: TRBJ1-1
v_gene: TRBV19
abundance: NA
d_gene: NA
CDR3nt: TGTGCCAGTAGTATAACGGGACGGACGAACACTGAAGCTTTCTTT
CDR3aa: CASSITGRTNTEAFF

j_gene: TRBJ1-6
v_gene: TRBV9
abundance: NA
d_gene: TRBD1
CDR3nt: TGTGCCAGCAGCCCGGAACAGGGGTTCAATTCACCCCTCCACTTT
CDR3aa: CASSPEQGFNSPLHF

j_gene: TRBJ1-1
v_gene: TRBV2
abundance: many
d_gene: NA
CDR3nt: TGTGCCAGCAGTGCCCTGGGGGTGAGGACTTTCTTT
CDR3aa: CASSALGVRTFF

j_gene: TRBJ1-1
v_gene: TRBV13
abundance: many
d_gene: NA
CDR3nt: TGTGCCAGCAGCCTATACCCCACTGAAGCTTTCTTT
CDR3aa: CASSLYPTEAFF

j_gene: TRBJ2-1
v_gene: TRBV7-9
abundance: many
d_gene: TRBD2
CDR3nt: TGTGCCAGCAGCCCCCCCCAGCGGGGGTACAATGAGCAGTTCTTC
CDR3aa: CASSPPQRGYNEQFF

j_gene: TRBJ1-6
v_gene: TRBV5-5
abundance: many
d_gene: TRBD1
CDR3nt: TGTGCCAGCAGACAAACAGGGGCCCACGGTTCACCCCTCCACTTT
CDR3aa: CASRQTGAHGSPLHF

j_gene: TRBJ1-4
v_gene: TRBV5-8
abundance: NA
d_gene: TRBD1
CDR3nt: TGTGCCAGCAGCTTTGGGAAGGGGACAGGGATCCCCCCCACGGAACTGTTTTTT
CDR3aa: CASSFGKGTGIPPTELFF

j_gene: TRBJ1-5
v_gene: TRBV19
abundance: NA
d_gene: NA
CDR3nt: TGTGCCAGTAGTATAGGGGCCCGGACAGTGCTCAATCAGCCCCAGCATTTT
CDR3aa: CASSIGARTVLNQPQHF

j_gene: TRBJ2-7
v_gene: TRBV7-2
abundance: few
d_gene: NA
CDR3nt: TGTGCCAGCAGCTTAGGGGCAGGGTCCTACGAGCAGTACTTC
CDR3aa: CASSLGAGSYEQYF

j_gene: TRBJ1-6
v_gene: TRBV7-9
abundance: NA
d_gene: TRBD1
CDR3nt: TGTGCCAGCAGCCTAACCGGGGGACAGGGGTACTCACCCCTCCACTTT
CDR3aa: CASSLTGGQGYSPLHF

j_gene: TRBJ2-5
v_gene: TRBV5-1
abundance: many
d_gene: NA
CDR3nt: TGCGCCAGCAGCGACCCGGGACTACGACAGGGGACCCAGTACTTC
CDR3aa: CASSDPGLRQGTQYF

j_gene: TRBJ1-5
v_gene: TRBV5-1
abundance: NA
d_gene: NA
CDR3nt: TGCGCCAGCAGCTTGGGGGCGGGGGCCAATCAGCCCCAGCATTTT
CDR3aa: CASSLGAGANQPQHF

j_gene: TRBJ1-1
v_gene: TRBV2
abundance: NA
d_gene: NA
CDR3nt: TGTGCCAGCAGTCAGACCGTGAACACTGAAGCTTTCTTT
CDR3aa: CASSQTVNTEAFF

j_gene: TRBJ2-7
v_gene: TRBV20-1
abundance: NA
d_gene: TRBD1
CDR3nt: TGCAGTGCGTGGACAGGCAGCTCCTACGAGCAGTACTTC
CDR3aa: CSAWTGSSYEQYF

j_gene: TRBJ1-6
v_gene: TRBV14
abundance: many
d_gene: TRBD1
CDR3nt: TGTGCCAGCAGCCACGGTGGGACAGGGGCTTCTAATTCACCCCTCCACTTT
CDR3aa: CASSHGGTGASNSPLHF

j_gene: TRBJ1-3
v_gene: TRBV19
abundance: NA
d_gene: NA
CDR3nt: NA
CDR3aa: CASSQQGGEEQYFGPGTIYF